The following is a TCR beta chain sequence with its context. There are 13 residues in the CDR3. The ends were cut back, 4 bases at V and 9 bases at J, with 19 bases in the middle. Germline V lookup: CDR1 SQVTM, CDR2 ANQGSEA. This specimen belongs to a study of blood T cell repertoires in COVID-19. Looking at the study overall: PBMCs, B-cell-depleted T cells, or T cells were the source of the cDNA or gDNA that made up the material.

Source study methods: Reference gene primer amplification gave nucleated cell count estimates. Assay: immunoSEQ multiplex PCR; the TCRdb copy retains only in-frame clones and omits some. V and J calls and clone size are as listed in that table; D and trimming were resolved from the DNA. The sample holds fewer than 250,000 clones, approximately 84% seen once. The rearrangement joins TRBV29-1 to TRBJ2-7; the D gene is possibly TRBD1 (6 bases). The origin of this receptor is a woman older than 75 with acute or convalescent COVID-19. Specimen: peripheral blood. DNA of the CDR3: TGCAGCGTTGGTTTTATGGACAGTGCCGGGCAGTACTTC. Amino acids: CSVGFMDSAGQYF.